This TCR beta chain was found in a study of OX40 agonist ivuxolimab in advanced cancers. V lost 3 bases to trimming and J lost 2 bases, with 7 bases between them. The CDR3 has 13 amino acids. Per the germline V gene, CDR1 is KGHSH and CDR2 is LQKENI. Clones were sequenced by immunoSEQ multiplex PCR, and TCRdb holds only the in-frame ones, with some missing. This sample has more than 70,000 clones, with roughly 90% found just once. The source material was CD4+ or CD8+ T cells sorted from blood, sampled in a trial of the OX40 agonist ivuxolimab. The genes are TRBV18 and TRBJ2-5; the D gene is possibly TRBD1 (6 bases). The clonotype comes from an adult with an advanced solid tumor such as melanoma, head and neck, liver or kidney cancer. The CDR3 spells CASSPGQQETQYF. DNA for the CDR3: TGTGCCAGCTCACCTGGACAGCAAGAGACCCAGTACTTC.